A single sample gave rise to the 18 T cell receptor beta chains below, sequenced in a study of blood T cell repertoires in COVID-19. The protocol was immunoSEQ multiplex PCR, while the TCRdb copy is restricted to in-frame clones and leaves out a portion. The sample gives about 320,000 clones, approximately 88% of which show up once; around 5% is in the top ten. Sequenced input: PBMCs or T cells enriched from blood (not recorded which). Receptors were obtained from a man aged 30-40 years who had recovered from COVID-19.

This clone showed up just a few times. V is TRBV27 and J is TRBJ2-1; TRBD2 matches at 16 bases. V lost 6 bases to trimming and J lost 1 base; unmatched junction nucleotides: 6. This CDR3 contains 18 residues. CDR1 is MNHEY and CDR2 is SMNVEV in the germline V gene (reference sequence). CDR3 bases: TGTGCCAGCAGGCTGGGACTAGCGGGGGGGCCATCCTACAATGAGCAGTTCTTC. Its translation is CASRLGLAGGPSYNEQFF.

The chain couples TRBV7-8 to TRBJ2-7; 7 nucleotides align to TRBD1. Trimming cost V 5 bases and J 0 bases; bases outside gene matches: 7. The germline V gene has CDR1 SGHVS and CDR2 FQNEAQ. This CDR3 is 15 amino acids long. CDR3 sequence reads: CASSPQGQSSYEQYF. The CDR3 nucleotides are TGTGCCAGCAGCCCCCAGGGACAGAGCTCCTACGAGCAGTACTTC.

The count of this clone is one. The J gene is TRBJ1-1, the V gene TRBV27; D remains ambiguous. V lost 4 bases and J 0 bases, leaving 9 bases between the germline ends. Germline values: CDR1 MNHEY, CDR2 SMNVEV (reference sequence). The CDR3 is 14 residues long. The CDR3 DNA sequence: TGTGCCAGCAGTTCATTATCGGTGAACACTGAAGCTTTCTTT. Protein sequence: CASSSLSVNTEAFF.

The gene calls are TRBV6-6 and TRBJ2-7; the D gene is possibly TRBD1 (6 bases). The V end lost 2 bases, the J end lost 2 bases, and 16 bases lay between the germline ends. Germline lookup yields CDR1 MNHNY and CDR2 SVGAGI (reference sequence). CDR3 length equals 16 residues. CDR3 bases: TGTGCCAGCAGTTACGATCGGCAGGGGCGGACCTACGAGCAGTACTTC. Amino acid sequence: CASSYDRQGRTYEQYF.

This clone was recorded a few times. V and J are TRBV6-2 or TRBV6-3 and TRBJ2-2; D is undetermined. V was shortened by 3 bases and J by 7 bases, with 9 bases between the two germline ends. This CDR3 has 13 residues. The V gene's germline CDR1 is MNHEY and CDR2 SVGEGT. This CDR3 reads CASSYLGSGELFF. The CDR3 nucleotides are TGTGCCAGCAGTTATCTTGGTAGCGGGGAGCTGTTTTTT.

The chain employs TRBV19 and TRBJ2-7; no definite D call. CDR1 is LNHDA, CDR2 SQIVND, per germline (reference sequence). The CDR3 has 14 amino acids. The V end was cut by 4 bases, the J end by 8 bases, with 18 bases between. The CDR3 sequence is CASSTNTFFNKQYF. As DNA, the CDR3 is TGTGCCAGTAGTACAAATACATTTTTTAACAAGCAGTACTTC.

The gene calls are TRBV5-5 and TRBJ1-3; unclear D gene. V was pared by 0 bases and J by 0 bases, with 10 bases between. The CDR3 has 16 residues. Germline V gives CDR1 SGHKS, CDR2 YYEKEE (reference sequence). CDR3 protein: CASSLAPRDSGNTIYF. In DNA, the CDR3 is TGTGCCAGCAGCTTGGCCCCCCGAGACTCTGGAAACACCATATATTTT.

The chain couples TRBV24-1 to TRBJ2-5, with 14 bases fitting TRBD2. This CDR3 has 17 residues. Germline-derived CDR1 and CDR2 are KGHDR and SFDVKD. The V gene end was trimmed by 3 bases and the J gene end by 2 bases; junction bases not matched to a gene: 4. The CDR3 DNA follows: TGTGCCACCAGTGATATGGGACTAGCGGGGGTACAAGAGACCCAGTACTTC. This translates into CATSDMGLAGVQETQYF.

The rearrangement uses TRBV10-3 and TRBJ1-2; 9 bases are shared with TRBD1. Per the germline V gene, CDR1 is ENHRY and CDR2 is SYGVKD. The CDR3 covers 16 residues. Trimming at V came to 0 bases and at J to 3 bases, leaving 5 bases not matched to a gene. The CDR3 is CAISESATGGDYGYTF. CDR3 nucleotides: TGTGCCATCAGTGAGTCAGCGACAGGGGGGGACTATGGCTACACCTTC.

The CDR3 sequence is CASSALDIATNEKLFF. The DNA of the CDR3 is TGTGCCAGCAGTGCTCTTGACATCGCAACTAATGAAAAACTGTTTTTT. The V and J genes are TRBV2 and TRBJ1-4; D gene ambiguous. CDR3 size: 16 residues. Germline CDR1 SNHLY, CDR2 FYNNEI. V lost 4 bases and J 0 bases, leaving 12 bases between the germline ends.

The genes are TRBV27 and TRBJ1-2, with 10 bases aligning to TRBD1. CDR1 is MNHEY, CDR2 SMNVEV, per germline (reference sequence). V gave up 5 bases and J gave up 5 bases; unmatched junction bases: 2. This CDR3 spans 13 amino acids. The CDR3: CASSGDRGYGYTF. Here the CDR3 DNA reads TGTGCCAGCAGTGGGGACAGGGGTTATGGCTACACCTTC.

This clone has just one count. The V and J genes are TRBV3-1 (or the pseudogene TRBV3-2) and TRBJ2-1, with a weak D call TRBD2 (6 bases). The V gene's germline CDR1 is LGHDT and CDR2 YNNKEL (reference sequence). The CDR3 has 14 residues. V gave up 1 base and J gave up 8 bases, with 12 bases separating them. The CDR3 sequence: CASSQGGVGHEQFF. For the CDR3, the DNA is TGTGCCAGCAGCCAAGGGGGGGTCGGCCATGAGCAGTTCTTC.

The V gene is TRBV10-2, the J gene TRBJ1-1, with a tentative D call TRBD1 (5 bases). The V gene's germline CDR1 is WSHSY and CDR2 SAAADI. CDR3 length: 13 amino acids. V shed 3 bases and J shed 2 bases, with 7 bases lying between them. The CDR3 here is CASSEQENTEAFF. The CDR3 DNA follows: TGCGCCAGCAGTGAACAGGAAAACACTGAAGCTTTCTTT.

The chain is built from TRBV2 and TRBJ2-7; 10 bases are shared with TRBD1. J was trimmed by 3 bases and V by 5 bases; bases with no gene match: 7. CDR1 is SNHLY, CDR2 FYNNEI, per germline. CDR3 length equals 15 residues. Here the CDR3 reads CASSSGTGDLYEQYF. The CDR3 DNA follows: TGTGCCAGCAGTTCCGGGACAGGGGACCTCTACGAGCAGTACTTC.

As for this clone: The same CDR3 can be traced to other DNA sequences in this sample. This chain links TRBV6-5 with TRBJ1-5; D is possibly TRBD1 (6 bases). The CDR3 runs to 14 residues. Germline CDR1 and CDR2: MNHEY and SVGAGI. Trimming removed 5 bases at V and 3 bases at J, with 11 bases between. The CDR3 bases are TGTGCCAGCAGTCTAGGACAGTTCAATCAGCCCCAGCATTTT. Translation: CASSLGQFNQPQHF.

This clone was recorded a few times. This sequence joins TRBV7-9 and TRBJ1-4, with 8 nucleotides matching TRBD1. Germline lookup yields CDR1 SEHNR and CDR2 FQNEAQ (reference sequence). The CDR3 has 16 residues. Trimming at V came to 1 base and at J to 3 bases, leaving 4 bases not matched to a gene. The CDR3 nucleotides read TGTGCCAGCAGCTTAGGCAGGGGGCTATCTAATGAAAAACTGTTTTTT. Its protein is CASSLGRGLSNEKLFF.

About this clone itself: Other DNA sequences in this specimen translate into the identical CDR3. The chain carries TRBV19 and TRBJ1-2, with D unclear. The CDR3 contains 13 residues. V gave up 5 bases and J gave up 4 bases, with 11 bases separating them. Germline CDR1 reads LNHDA; CDR2 reads SQIVND (reference sequence). The CDR3 coding sequence is TGTGCCAGTAGTCCCCGGGGAAGCTATGGCTACACCTTC. Residues: CASSPRGSYGYTF.

This chain links TRBV10-1 with TRBJ1-1; 9 bases align to TRBD1. The ends lost 6 bases at V and 1 base at J; junction bases unmatched: 9. CDR1 and CDR2 (germline): WNHNN, SYGVQD (reference sequence). This CDR3 spans 16 amino acids. CDR3 bases: TGCGCCAGCAGACCCGCGGGACAGGGACCGAACACTGAAGCTTTCTTT. Its protein is CASRPAGQGPNTEAFF.